The 10 T cell receptor beta chains below come from one sample, sequenced in a study of Ad26.COV2.S vaccination and SARS-CoV-2 variants. The assay was immunoSEQ multiplex PCR, and TCRdb's table has in-frame clones only and misses some. The table includes 360,000 or so clones, roughly 91% detected once. As to treatment: over 15 received Ad26.COV2.S at low or high dose, single or two shots; 5 received placebo; per-sample allocation not given. Sampling was done on day 63 after the first vaccine or placebo injection. This specimen consisted of peripheral blood, obtained in a trial of Ad26.COV2.S vaccine versus placebo. Receptors originate from a person aged 18-65 years who received the Ad26.COV2.S COVID-19 vaccine or a placebo.

The V call is TRBV19, the J call TRBJ2-7; 7 bases are shared with TRBD1. Germline assignment: CDR1 LNHDA and CDR2 SQIVND (reference sequence). The length of the CDR3 is 14 residues. V was pared by 6 bases and J by 5 bases, with 10 bases of the junction left unmatched. CDR3 amino acids: CASRPTGTEDEQYF. The CDR3 bases are TGTGCCAGTAGACCTACCGGGACAGAGGACGAGCAGTACTTC. Full variable domain (rest looked up from reference TRBV19 and TRBJ2-7): DGGITQSPKYLFRKEGQNVTLSCEQNLNHDAMYWYRQDPGQGLRLIYYSQIVNDFQKGDIAEGYSVSREKKESFPLTVTSAQKNPTAFYLCASRPTGTEDEQYFGPGTRLTVT.

The chain couples TRBV29-1 to TRBJ1-1; 10 bases align to TRBD1. V dropped 1 base and J dropped 8; count of bases not matched to a gene: 13. This CDR3 contains 16 residues. Germline assignment: CDR1 SQVTM and CDR2 ANQGSEA. CDR3 sequence: CSVEGGGGQGSPEAFF. The DNA for the CDR3 is TGCAGCGTTGAAGGCGGGGGGGGACAGGGGAGCCCCGAAGCTTTCTTT. Based on the CDR3 plus reference TRBV29-1 and TRBJ1-1, the full variable domain is SAVISQKPSRDICQRGTSLTIQCQVDSQVTMMFWYRQQPGQSLTLIATANQGSEATYESGFVIDKFPISRPNLTFSTLTVSNMSPEDSSIYLCSVEGGGGQGSPEAFFGQGTRLTVV.

The V gene is TRBV6-5, the J gene TRBJ1-2; possibly TRBD1 for D (5 bases). The V gene's germline CDR1 is MNHEY and CDR2 SVGAGI. The V gene lost 8 bases and the J gene lost 7 bases, with 20 bases spanning the gap. The CDR3 sequence is 14 residues long. The CDR3 DNA reads as TGTGCCAGCTCCGAAGACAGCCGGGGCGTTGGCTACACCTTC. Amino acid sequence: CASSEDSRGVGYTF.

This chain uses TRBV5-5 with TRBJ1-1; no clear D. The V end was cut by 0 bases, the J end by 1 base, with 7 bases between. The CDR3 is made up of 14 amino acids. Germline CDR1 is SGHKS and CDR2 is YYEKEE (reference sequence). CDR3 loop: CASSLVIGNTEAFF. CDR3 in DNA: TGTGCCAGCAGCTTGGTGATCGGGAACACTGAAGCTTTCTTT.

This clone has only one observation. The CDR3: CASSLTQGQPNEKLFF. In DNA form, the CDR3 reads TGTGCCAGCAGCTTAACGCAGGGGCAACCTAATGAAAAACTGTTTTTT. V and J are TRBV5-4 and TRBJ1-4; TRBD1 might be the D (6 bases). CDR1 and CDR2 (germline): SGHNT, YYREEE (reference sequence). The ends were cut back, 2 bases at V and 3 bases at J, with 14 bases in the middle. The CDR3 covers 16 residues.

This clone turned up a few times. The chain couples TRBV11-3 to TRBJ1-1; TRBD1 might be the D (5 bases). V was trimmed by 2 bases and J by 4 bases, leaving 8 bases between them. CDR3 length: 13 residues. CDR1 SGHNT and CDR2 YENEEA come from the germline V gene. CDR3 sequence (DNA): TGTGCCAGCAGCTTAAGCAGGGCCACTGAAGCTTTCTTT. Protein: CASSLSRATEAFF.

V usage is TRBV7-2 and J usage is TRBJ1-5, with unresolved D. Deletions cut 5 bases from V and 3 bases from J, with 17 bases between. Per the germline V gene, CDR1 is SGHTA and CDR2 is FQGNSA. There are 16 residues in the CDR3. In nucleotides, the CDR3 is TGTGCCAGCAGCAAGGATGGGGTTTGGGTCAATCAGCCCCAGCATTTT. It specifies CASSKDGVWVNQPQHF.

This clone has only a few counts. The chain is built from TRBV9 and TRBJ1-1; D is unclear. V lost 3 bases and J lost 0, with 9 bases in between. The CDR3 spans 14 residues. Germline V gene data show CDR1 as SGDLS and CDR2 as YYNGEE. The CDR3 DNA is TGTGCCAGCAGCGCGATGACGGTGAACACTGAAGCTTTCTTT. It codes for CASSAMTVNTEAFF.

The V gene is TRBV6-1, the J gene TRBJ2-2, with unresolved D. V was cut by 3 bases and J by 3 bases, with 5 bases left in between. CDR3 length: 13 residues. Germline-derived CDR1 and CDR2 are MNHNS and SASEGT. CDR3 loop: CASSEFYTGELFF. The CDR3 DNA sequence: TGTGCCAGCAGTGAGTTTTACACCGGGGAGCTGTTTTTT.

This rearrangement joins TRBV6-5 to TRBJ1-2, with D unclear. The CDR3 is made up of 15 amino acids. Germline V gene lookup returns CDR1 MNHEY and CDR2 SVGAGI. The V end was cut by 0 bases, the J end by 1 base, with 9 bases between. The chain's CDR3 is CASSYSARNNYGYTF. As DNA, the CDR3 is TGTGCCAGCAGTTACTCTGCCAGAAATAACTATGGCTACACCTTC.